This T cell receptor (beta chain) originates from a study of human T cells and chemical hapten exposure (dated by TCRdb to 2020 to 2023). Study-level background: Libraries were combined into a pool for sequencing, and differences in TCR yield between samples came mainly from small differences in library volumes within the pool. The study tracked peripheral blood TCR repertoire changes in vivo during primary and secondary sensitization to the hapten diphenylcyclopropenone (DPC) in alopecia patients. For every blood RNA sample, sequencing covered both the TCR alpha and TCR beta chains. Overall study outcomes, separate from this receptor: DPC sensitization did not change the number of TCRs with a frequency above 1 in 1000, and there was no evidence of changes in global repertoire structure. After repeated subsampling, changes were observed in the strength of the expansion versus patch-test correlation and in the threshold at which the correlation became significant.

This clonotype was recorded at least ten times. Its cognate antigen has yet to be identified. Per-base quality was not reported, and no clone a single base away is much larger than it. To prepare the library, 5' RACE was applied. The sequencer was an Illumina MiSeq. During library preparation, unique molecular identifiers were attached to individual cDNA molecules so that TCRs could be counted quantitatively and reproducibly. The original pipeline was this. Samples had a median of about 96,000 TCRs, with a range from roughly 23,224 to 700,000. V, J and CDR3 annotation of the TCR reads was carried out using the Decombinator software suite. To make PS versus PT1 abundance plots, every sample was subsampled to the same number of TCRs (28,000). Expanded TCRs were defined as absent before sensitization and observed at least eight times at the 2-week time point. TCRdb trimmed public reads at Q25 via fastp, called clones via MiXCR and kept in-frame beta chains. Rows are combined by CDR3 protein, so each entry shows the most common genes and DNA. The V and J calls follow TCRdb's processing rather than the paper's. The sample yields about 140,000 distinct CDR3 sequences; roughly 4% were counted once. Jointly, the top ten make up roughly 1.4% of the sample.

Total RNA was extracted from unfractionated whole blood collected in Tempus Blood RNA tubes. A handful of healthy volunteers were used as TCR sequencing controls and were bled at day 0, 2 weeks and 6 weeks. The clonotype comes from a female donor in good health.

The DNA sequence is as follows: TGTGCCAGCAGCTTAGGGGGGGTCGGCGACATTCAGTACTTC. Protein translation: CASSLGGVGDIQYF. The chain links TRBV7-8 with TRBJ2-4, with TRBD2 perhaps the D gene, on 6 matching bases. As encoded in the germline V gene, CDR1 is SGHVS while CDR2 is FQNEAQ. Including the terminal cysteine and phenylalanine, the CDR3 comprises 14 residues. Only the CDR3 portion is preserved as DNA: 42 bases, with reading frame beginning at the first base. The trim is 1 base for V and 8 bases for J, with a gap of 12 bases between the germline ends. With the portions outside the CDR3 filled from the reference TRBV7-8 and TRBJ2-4 genes, the complete variable region becomes GAGVSQSPRYKVAKRGQDVALRCDPISGHVSLFWYQQALGQGPEFLTYFQNEAQLDKSGLPSDRFFAERPEGSVSTLKIQRTQQEDSAVYLCASSLGGVGDIQYFGAGTRLSVL.